This T cell receptor (beta chain) was observed in a study of beta chain features in type 1 diabetes. Study context: Summed over all samples, the examined sorted cells came to under 110,000,000.

Study results and caveats: Still unanswered here is whether HLA type influences TCRB rearrangement. Type 1 diabetes patients showed a moderate but significant shortening of TCRB CDR3s in all four CD4+ subsets. PCR may have favored shorter templates equally in patients and controls.

Expressed TCRB transcripts were sequenced because the entire RNA isolate underwent reverse transcription. Some clones are missing from TCRdb's copy, which holds only in-frame ones; the method was immunoSEQ multiplex PCR. Of around 150,000 clones in the sample, 9% to 10% are singletons; the top ten hold roughly 0.72%. This clone was found a few times. The antigen remains undetermined. The clonotype was recovered from a woman aged 25 to 39 with type 1 diabetes. Sequences were obtained from central memory CD4+ T cells from blood.

CDR3 DNA sequence: TGTGCCACCAGCAGAGCTCCCTCGGACTTTCGGGGGACCGGGGAGCTGTTTTTT. Translated: CATSRAPSDFRGTGELFF. The chain links TRBV15 to TRBJ2-2, with D tentatively TRBD2 (6 bases). Trimming pared 1 base from V and 5 bases from J, leaving 20 bases between. The CDR3 is 18 residues long. The germline gives CDR1 LNHNV, CDR2 YYDKDF (reference sequence). Full variable domain (rest looked up from reference TRBV15 and TRBJ2-2): DAMVIQNPRYQVTQFGKPVTLSCSQTLNHNVMYWYQQKSSQAPKLLFHYYDKDFNNEADTPDNFQSRRPNTSFCFLDIRSPGLGDTAMYLCATSRAPSDFRGTGELFFGEGSRLTVL.